This note documents a single T cell receptor (beta chain) sequence. Authors' data handling: Reference gene primer amplification in the assay estimated nucleated cell counts. Some clones are missing from TCRdb's copy, which holds only in-frame ones; the method was immunoSEQ multiplex PCR. V and J calls and clone size are those listed in that table; D and trimming were worked out from the DNA. The data hold about 280,000 clones, with roughly 85% observed a single time. This CDR3 comprises 11 residues. V lost 5 bases, J lost 12 bases, and 14 bases lay in between. Germline CDR1 SQVTM, CDR2 ANQGSEA. The data derive from a study of blood T cell repertoires in COVID-19. The study drew participants aged roughly 18 to 89 years from around 24 US areas. Recovery meant two consecutive negative NP/OP PCR tests, professional clearance, or resolved symptoms.

V gene TRBV29-1 combines with J gene TRBJ2-1; the D is unclear. The source material was PBMCs or T cells enriched from blood (not recorded which). This TCR was sampled from a middle-aged woman who had recovered from COVID-19. The CDR3 loop is CSVPQRGRQFF. The CDR3 nucleotides read TGCAGCGTTCCCCAACGAGGTCGGCAGTTCTTC.